Listed here is a single TCR beta chain. Its antigen is unidentified. The data stem from a study of graft-versus-host responses after intestinal transplantation. The CDR3 runs to 16 residues. CDR1 is SGHDN, CDR2 FVKESK, per germline. Trimming at V came to 7 bases and at J to 3 bases, leaving 14 bases not matched to a gene. Data came from immunoSEQ multiplex PCR; TCRdb stores just in-frame clones and leaves some out. The data hold about 120,000 clones, with roughly nine tenths observed a single time. This receptor was taken from a human donor who received an intestinal transplant. The chain carries TRBV14 and TRBJ2-7; 8 bases align to TRBD2. The specimen comprised unstimulated CD4+ T cells sorted from spleen or lymph node cells, sampled before intestinal transplant. The CDR3 sequence is CASISRDPAGDYEQYF. The CDR3 bases are TGTGCCAGCATTTCCCGGGATCCAGCGGGGGACTACGAGCAGTACTTC.